A single sample gave rise to the 3 T cell receptor beta chains below, sequenced in a study of cytomegalovirus exposure and HLA in healthy donors. The PCR had 60 Vbeta and 13 Jbeta primers. Generated by immunoSEQ multiplex PCR, the TCRdb table keeps only in-frame clones and is missing some. The sample holds about 32,000 clones. The sample consisted of PBMCs. The receptors come from a female donor in good health and CMV-seronegative.

V gene TRBV6-5 combines with J gene TRBJ1-5; no reliable D call. V lost 5 bases and J 1 base, leaving 9 bases between the germline ends. This CDR3 comprises 14 residues. Germline V gene lookup returns CDR1 MNHEY and CDR2 SVGAGI. The DNA of the CDR3 is TGTGCCAGCAGTCAAGACTGGAGCAATCAGCCCCAGCATTTT. This sequence encodes CASSQDWSNQPQHF.

This chain joins TRBV7-2 and TRBJ1-1; D perhaps matches TRBD1 (5 bases). Germline V gene sequence: CDR1 SGHTA, CDR2 FQGNSA. V dropped 2 bases and J dropped 0 bases, with 10 bases sitting between them. The CDR3 sequence is 15 residues long. CDR3 protein: CASSLRGRVNTEAFF. The DNA of the CDR3 is TGTGCCAGCAGCTTAAGGGGTCGGGTGAACACTGAAGCTTTCTTT.

The chain employs TRBV18 and TRBJ1-2, with D perhaps matching TRBD1 (5 bases). Germline V gene sequence: CDR1 KGHSH, CDR2 LQKENI. Between the trimmed V and J ends, which lost 5 bases and 2 bases, there was a span of 15 bases. The CDR3 loop spans 15 amino acids. The CDR3 spells CASSARQSSNYGYTF. The CDR3 DNA reads as TGTGCCAGCTCAGCCCGACAGAGTTCAAACTATGGCTACACCTTC.